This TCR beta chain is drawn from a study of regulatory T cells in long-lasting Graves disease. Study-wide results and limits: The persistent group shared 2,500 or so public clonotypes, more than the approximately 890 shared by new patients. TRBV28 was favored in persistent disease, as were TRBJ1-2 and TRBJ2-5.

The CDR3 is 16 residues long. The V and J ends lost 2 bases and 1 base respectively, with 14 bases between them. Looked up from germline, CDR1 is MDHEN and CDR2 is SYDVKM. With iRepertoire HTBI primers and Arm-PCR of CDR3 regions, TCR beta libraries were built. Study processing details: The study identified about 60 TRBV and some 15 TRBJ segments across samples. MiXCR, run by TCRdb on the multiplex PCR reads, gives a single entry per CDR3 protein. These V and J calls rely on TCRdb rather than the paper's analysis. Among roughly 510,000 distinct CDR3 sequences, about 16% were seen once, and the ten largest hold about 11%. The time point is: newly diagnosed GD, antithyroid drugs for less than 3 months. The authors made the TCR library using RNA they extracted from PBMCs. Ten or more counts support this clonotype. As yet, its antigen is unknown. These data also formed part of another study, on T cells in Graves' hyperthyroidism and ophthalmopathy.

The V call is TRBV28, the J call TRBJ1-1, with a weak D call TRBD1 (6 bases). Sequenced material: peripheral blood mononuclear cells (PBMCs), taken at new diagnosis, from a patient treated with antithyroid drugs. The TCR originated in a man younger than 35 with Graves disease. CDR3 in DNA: TGTGCCAGCAGTTTACGAGGGACATTAAAGAACACTGAAGCTTTCTTT. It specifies CASSLRGTLKNTEAFF.